The 10 T cell receptor beta chains below were found in one sample sequenced in a study of cytomegalovirus exposure and HLA in healthy donors. Use of 60 Vbeta and 13 Jbeta primers characterized the PCR. The method was immunoSEQ multiplex PCR; TCRdb's version includes in-frame clones alone and lacks a portion of them. The table lists around 90,000 clones, roughly nine tenths of them singletons, with approximately 10% in the top ten. Sequenced sample: PBMCs. These receptors all come from a man aged 30-40 years in good health and CMV-seropositive.

The chain employs TRBV7-2 and TRBJ2-7; TRBD2 might be the D (6 bases). The CDR3 sequence is 14 residues long. The V end was cut by 4 bases, the J end by 2 bases, with 12 bases between. Germline V lookup: CDR1 SGHTA, CDR2 FQGNSA. As DNA, the CDR3 is TGTGCCAGCAGCTCGGGACTGATGACCTACGAGCAGTACTTC. Translated, it gives CASSSGLMTYEQYF.

This rearrangement joins TRBV19 to TRBJ2-7; D perhaps matches TRBD2 (6 bases). This CDR3 contains 15 residues. Germline CDR1 and CDR2: LNHDA and SQIVND (reference sequence). Between the trimmed V and J ends, which lost 5 bases and 3 bases, there was a span of 17 bases. CDR3 protein: CASSPAGGMIYEQYF. As DNA, the CDR3 is TGTGCCAGTAGTCCAGCAGGCGGGATGATCTACGAGCAGTACTTC.

This CDR3 is CASAGQGRVNEKLFF. The CDR3 DNA sequence: TGTGCCAGCGCGGGACAGGGGAGGGTGAATGAAAAACTGTTTTTT. This chain connects TRBV6-6 to TRBJ1-4; TRBD1 matches 10 bases. The germline V gene encodes CDR1 MNHNY and CDR2 SVGAGI (reference sequence). This CDR3 has 15 amino acids. Losses at the gene ends were 8 bases for V and 5 bases for J; bases not matched to a gene: 8.

The J gene is TRBJ2-1, the V gene TRBV30; 7 bases fit TRBD2. The germline V gene encodes CDR1 GTSNPN and CDR2 SVGIG (reference sequence). This CDR3 spans 16 amino acids. V trimming: 5 bases; J trimming: 3 bases; junction bases outside the gene matches: 13. The DNA of the CDR3 is TGTGCCTGGGGGCAGCGGGGTGGTAGAATCTACAATGAGCAGTTCTTC. The encoded protein is CAWGQRGGRIYNEQFF.

This chain's CDR3 is CASILAGPSSYEQYF. The DNA of the CDR3 is TGTGCCAGCATTCTCGCGGGCCCGAGCTCCTACGAGCAGTACTTC. The V gene is TRBV6-1, the J gene TRBJ2-7; tentatively, D is TRBD2 (5 bases). This CDR3 has 15 residues. The germline V gene has CDR1 MNHNS and CDR2 SASEGT. V gave up 7 bases and J gave up 0 bases, with 16 bases separating them.

The rearrangement uses TRBV4-2 and TRBJ2-7, with 13 bases identical to TRBD2. From germline, CDR1 is LGHNA and CDR2 YNFKEQ. J gave up 4 bases and V 4 bases, and 7 bases lay outside the gene matches. This CDR3 has 16 residues. The CDR3 bases are TGTGCCAGCAGCCTACGGACTAGCGGGAGAGTGTACGAGCAGTACTTC. Its protein product is CASSLRTSGRVYEQYF.

The chain is built from TRBV9 and TRBJ1-2; D is ambiguous. Germline V gene data show CDR1 as SGDLS and CDR2 as YYNGEE. V lost 4 bases to trimming and J lost 5 bases, with 15 bases between them. This CDR3 is 14 amino acids long. CDR3 loop: CASSSGAGYYGYTF. The CDR3 DNA sequence: TGTGCCAGCAGCTCCGGTGCGGGGTATTATGGCTACACCTTC. The full variable domain, rest sourced from reference TRBV9 and TRBJ1-2, is DSGVTQTPKHLITATGQRVTLRCSPRSGDLSVYWYQQSLDQGLQFLIQYYNGEERAKGNILERFSAQQFPDLHSELNLSSLELGDSALYFCASSSGAGYYGYTFGSGTRLTVV.

The J gene is TRBJ2-2, the V gene TRBV9, with 9 bases that match TRBD1. Germline trimming cut 5 bases from V and 7 bases from J; bases unmatched to any gene: 12. The length of the CDR3 is 16 residues. CDR1 is SGDLS and CDR2 is YYNGEE in the germline V gene. The CDR3 spells CASSTSGQGIVGELFF. CDR3 DNA: TGTGCCAGCAGTACCTCGGGACAGGGAATAGTCGGGGAGCTGTTTTTT.

Turning to this clone: This sample also contains other DNA sequences that code for the same CDR3. V usage is TRBV5-1 and J usage is TRBJ2-2; no clear D gene. This CDR3 comprises 14 residues. Looked up from germline, CDR1 is SGHRS and CDR2 is YFSETQ. The V gene lost 0 bases and the J gene lost 2 bases, with 5 bases spanning the gap. The CDR3 here is CASSLDRNTGELFF. DNA of the CDR3: TGCGCCAGCAGCTTGGACAGAAACACCGGGGAGCTGTTTTTT.

This clone was seen just once. The CDR3 DNA follows: TGTGCCAGCAGTTACCGAGGGACAGGGAACTATGGCTACACCTTC. It codes for CASSYRGTGNYGYTF. The V and J genes are TRBV6-5 and TRBJ1-2; 9 nucleotides align to TRBD1. CDR3 length: 15 amino acids. V shed 2 bases and J 2 bases; nucleotides not matched to a gene: 3. Looked up from germline, CDR1 is MNHEY and CDR2 is SVGAGI.